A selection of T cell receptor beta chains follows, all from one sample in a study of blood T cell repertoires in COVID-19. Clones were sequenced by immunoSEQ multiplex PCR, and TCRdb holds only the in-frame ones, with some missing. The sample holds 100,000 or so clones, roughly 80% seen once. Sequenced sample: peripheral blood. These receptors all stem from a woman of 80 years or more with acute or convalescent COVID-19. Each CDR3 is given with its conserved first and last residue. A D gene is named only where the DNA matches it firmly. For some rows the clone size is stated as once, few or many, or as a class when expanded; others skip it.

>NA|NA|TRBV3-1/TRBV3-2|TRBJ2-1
CASSQDSVLSSSEQFF
TGTGCCAGCAGCCAAGATTCGGTGTTGAGCTCAAGTGAGCAGTTCTTC
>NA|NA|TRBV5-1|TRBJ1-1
CASSFLGTEAFF
TGCGCCAGCAGCTTCCTAGGAACTGAAGCTTTCTTT
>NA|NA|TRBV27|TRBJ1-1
CASSLTGQEAFF
TGTGCCAGCAGTTTAACCGGACAGGAAGCTTTCTTT
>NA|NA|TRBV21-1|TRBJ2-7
CASSKYGLAGGPTPYEQYF
TGTGCCAGCAGCAAATACGGGCTAGCGGGAGGCCCAACTCCCTACGAGCAGTACTTC
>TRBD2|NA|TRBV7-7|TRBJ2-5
CASSLGGAGSGSFGETQYF
TGTGCCAGCAGCTTAGGGGGAGCGGGTAGCGGGAGTTTCGGAGAGACCCAGTACTTC
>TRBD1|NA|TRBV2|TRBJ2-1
CASRGTGVEQFF
TGTGCCAGCAGGGGGACAGGCGTCGAGCAGTTCTTC
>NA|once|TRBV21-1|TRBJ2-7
CASTVRGTSGRKPHEQYF
TGTGCCAGCACTGTTCGCGGGACTAGCGGGAGGAAGCCCCATGAGCAGTACTTC
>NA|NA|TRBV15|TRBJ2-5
CATSRGAGKETQYF
TGTGCCACCAGCAGAGGCGCGGGGAAAGAGACCCAGTACTTC
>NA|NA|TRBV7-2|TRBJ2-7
CASSLGPTSYEQYF
TGTGCCAGCAGCTTAGGTCCTACTTCCTACGAGCAGTACTTC
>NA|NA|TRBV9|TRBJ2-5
CASSVGGLQETQYF
TGTGCCAGCAGCGTAGGGGGACTTCAAGAGACCCAGTACTTC
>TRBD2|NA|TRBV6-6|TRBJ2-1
CASSPAGGGYNEQFF
TGTGCCAGCAGTCCAGCGGGAGGGGGGTACAATGAGCAGTTCTTC
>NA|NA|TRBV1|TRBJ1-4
CTSSQDLAGEEKLFF
TGCACCAGCAGCCAAGATCTGGCAGGGGAGGAAAAACTGTTTTTT
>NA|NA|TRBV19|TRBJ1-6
CASSIGQDNSPLHF
TGTGCCAGTAGTATAGGACAGGATAATTCACCCCTCCACTTT
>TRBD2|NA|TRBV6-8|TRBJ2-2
CATGGLAGGPLGGELFF
TGTGCCACCGGGGGACTAGCGGGAGGGCCATTGGGCGGGGAGCTGTTTTTT
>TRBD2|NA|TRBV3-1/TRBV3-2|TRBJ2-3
CASSPYFSGRGTDTQYF
TGTGCCAGCAGCCCATACTTTAGCGGGAGGGGGACAGATACGCAGTATTTT
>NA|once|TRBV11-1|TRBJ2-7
CASSPRAQSYEQYF
TGTGCCAGCAGCCCCAGGGCCCAATCCTACGAGCAGTACTTC
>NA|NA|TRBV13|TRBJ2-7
CASSSRGPAGSYEQYF
TGTGCCAGCAGCTCTCGGGGACCCGCGGGATCCTACGAGCAGTACTTC
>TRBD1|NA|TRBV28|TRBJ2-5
CASSPRDRVRETQYF
TGTGCCAGCAGTCCCCGGGACAGGGTTCGGGAGACCCAGTACTTC
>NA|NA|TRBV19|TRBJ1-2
CASSTNTGSGGYGYTF
TGTGCCAGTAGTACAAATACAGGTTCGGGCGGCTATGGCTACACCTTC